What follows are 29 T cell receptor beta chains derived from one specimen sequenced in a study of T cell responses to AZD1222 COVID-19 vaccine. Produced via immunoSEQ multiplex PCR; TCRdb's table is partial and in-frame only. The repertoire has 99,000 or so clones, roughly 93% of them found once; the top ten carry roughly 5%. The specimen comprised peripheral blood, sampled on day 0 of AZD1222 vaccination. All receptors derive from an adult in good health.

J is TRBJ1-4 and V is TRBV6-5; 9 bases align to TRBD1. Trimming cost V 6 bases and J 7 bases; bases outside gene matches: 9. This CDR3 is 15 amino acids long. Germline assignment: CDR1 MNHEY and CDR2 SVGAGI. In nucleotides, the CDR3 is TGTGCCAGCAGGGAGAATGGACAGGGGAGTGAAAAACTGTTTTTT. This encodes CASRENGQGSEKLFF.

This clone was observed a handful of times. This chain connects TRBV24-1 to TRBJ1-2; D is unclear. Germline assignment: CDR1 KGHDR and CDR2 SFDVKD. Trimming removed 0 bases at V and 2 bases at J, with 6 bases between. The CDR3 has 14 residues. For the CDR3, the DNA is TGTGCCACCAGTGATTTGGCCAAGAACTATGGCTACACCTTC. Its translation is CATSDLAKNYGYTF.

CDR3 in DNA: TGTGCCAGCAGCTCGACTAGCGACTCCTACAATGAGCAGTTCTTC. As protein: CASSSTSDSYNEQFF. The chain is built from TRBV7-2 and TRBJ2-1; 8 bases line up with TRBD2. This CDR3 is built from 15 residues. Trimming took 4 bases from V and 0 from J; bases not matched to a gene: 2. Germline V CDR1 and CDR2: SGHTA, FQGNSA.

The V call is TRBV15, the J call TRBJ2-7; no clear D gene. Germline CDR1 is LNHNV and CDR2 is YYDKDF (reference sequence). V lost 0 bases, J lost 2 bases, and 5 bases lay in between. The CDR3 runs to 13 residues. CDR3 region: CATSREGPYEQYF. The CDR3 DNA reads as TGTGCCACCAGCAGAGAAGGGCCCTACGAGCAGTACTTC.

The rearrangement uses TRBV6-5 and TRBJ2-2; D unclear. V dropped 2 bases and J dropped 6 bases, with 13 bases sitting between them. The CDR3 has 15 amino acids. Germline assignment: CDR1 MNHEY and CDR2 SVGAGI. CDR3 protein: CASSYVTYNSGELFF. In nucleotides, the CDR3 is TGTGCCAGCAGTTACGTCACATATAACTCCGGGGAGCTGTTTTTT.

This chain joins TRBV5-6 and TRBJ1-2; 9 positions agree with TRBD1. Germline lookup yields CDR1 SGHDT and CDR2 YYEEEE. Trimming cost V 1 base and J 6 bases; bases outside gene matches: 4. CDR3 size: 14 residues. The CDR3: CASSLIGQGHGYTF. CDR3 nucleotides: TGTGCCAGCAGCTTGATAGGACAGGGGCATGGCTACACCTTC.

The chain uses TRBV10-2 and TRBJ2-1, with 8 bases matching TRBD2. CDR1 is WSHSY and CDR2 is SAAADI in the germline V gene. This CDR3 is built from 14 residues. V gave up 5 bases and J gave up 7 bases; unmatched junction bases: 7. The CDR3 spells CASSTAGVGNEQFF. CDR3 nucleotide sequence: TGCGCCAGCAGTACAGCGGGAGTAGGGAATGAGCAGTTCTTC.

The J gene is TRBJ1-2, the V gene TRBV2; D uncertain. CDR3 length: 12 amino acids. Per the germline V gene, CDR1 is SNHLY and CDR2 is FYNNEI. V was trimmed by 8 bases and J by 9 bases, leaving 16 bases between them. CDR3 sequence: CASGVGVRSYTF. CDR3 bases: TGTGCCAGCGGGGTTGGTGTTCGTAGCTACACCTTC.

CDR3 in DNA: TGTGCCAGCAGTCAAAACAGGGTGAGCTATGGCTACACCTTC. Translation: CASSQNRVSYGYTF. The chain carries TRBV27 and TRBJ1-2; weak D call: TRBD1 (6 bases). This CDR3 is built from 14 residues. The germline V gene encodes CDR1 MNHEY and CDR2 SMNVEV (reference sequence). The V and J ends lost 5 bases and 4 bases respectively, with 14 bases between them.

The V and J genes are TRBV27 and TRBJ2-7; D might be TRBD2 (5 bases). V shed 5 bases and J shed 6 bases, with 14 bases lying between them. The CDR3 has 13 amino acids. The germline V gene has CDR1 MNHEY and CDR2 SMNVEV (reference sequence). The CDR3 spells CASSLWTRPEQYF. DNA for the CDR3: TGTGCCAGCAGTCTATGGACTCGTCCCGAGCAGTACTTC.

The V call is TRBV10-3, the J call TRBJ2-2; TRBD1 agrees at 8 bases. Germline V gene data show CDR1 as ENHRY and CDR2 as SYGVKD. V gave up 3 bases and J gave up 4 bases; unmatched junction bases: 4. CDR3 length equals 15 residues. CDR3 amino acids: CAISDNRGTTGELFF. CDR3 coding DNA: TGTGCCATCAGTGATAACAGGGGGACCACCGGGGAGCTGTTTTTT.

V gene TRBV9 combines with J gene TRBJ2-3; tentatively, D is TRBD1 (6 bases). The CDR3 covers 15 residues. V dropped 0 bases and J dropped 0 bases, with 8 bases sitting between them. The germline V gene encodes CDR1 SGDLS and CDR2 YYNGEE. CDR3 protein: CASSVDQGSTDTQYF. The CDR3 DNA sequence: TGTGCCAGCAGCGTAGACCAGGGGAGCACAGATACGCAGTATTTT.

This chain joins TRBV29-1 and TRBJ1-4, with D uncertain. This CDR3 contains 12 residues. V gave up 5 bases and J gave up 6 bases, with 10 bases separating them. Germline V gene data show CDR1 as SQVTM and CDR2 as ANQGSEA. For the CDR3, the DNA is TGCAGCGTTTCCGGCGCGGATGAAAAACTGTTTTTT. This encodes CSVSGADEKLFF.

The chain recombines TRBV19 with TRBJ1-5, with TRBD1 identical over 9 bases. The CDR3 covers 16 residues. Germline V lookup: CDR1 LNHDA, CDR2 SQIVND (reference sequence). J was trimmed by 5 bases and V by 5 bases; bases with no gene match: 10. The CDR3 DNA follows: TGTGCCAGTAGTTTAGGGACAGGGAGGGGTGATCAGCCCCAGCATTTT. Translation gives CASSLGTGRGDQPQHF.

V is TRBV14 and J is TRBJ1-6; D not resolved. Trimming took 4 bases from V and 13 from J, leaving 14 bases between them. The CDR3 runs to 13 residues. CDR1 SGHDN and CDR2 FVKESK come from the germline V gene. In DNA form, the CDR3 reads TGTGCCAGCAGCCTCTATCGTGCCTCTCCCCTCCACTTT. Amino acids: CASSLYRASPLHF.

The V call is TRBV2, the J call TRBJ1-6; D not certain. From germline, CDR1 is SNHLY and CDR2 FYNNEI. Trimming left V 0 bases short and J 7 bases short, with 10 bases between. This CDR3 contains 15 residues. This CDR3 reads CASSEASPMNSPLHF. The CDR3 nucleotides read TGTGCCAGCAGTGAAGCCAGCCCCATGAATTCACCCCTCCACTTT. Complete variable domain (other parts from reference TRBV2 and TRBJ1-6): EPEVTQTPSHQVTQMGQEVILRCVPISNHLYFYWYRQILGQKVEFLVSFYNNEISEKSEIFDDQFSVERPDGSNFTLKIRSTKLEDSAMYFCASSEASPMNSPLHFGNGTRLTVT.

V is TRBV5-1 and J is TRBJ1-1; TRBD1 agrees at 12 bases. Trimming at V came to 2 bases and at J to 12 bases, leaving 8 bases not matched to a gene. Germline V gene lookup returns CDR1 SGHRS and CDR2 YFSETQ. The CDR3 covers 14 residues. CDR3 coding DNA: TGCGCCAGCAGCTTCGGCGGGACAGGGGGCACGTCTTTCTTT. As protein: CASSFGGTGGTSFF.

This chain links TRBV4-2 with TRBJ1-2; 7 positions match TRBD1. The CDR3 totals 17 residues. Germline V CDR1 and CDR2: LGHNA, YNFKEQ. J gave up 4 bases and V 0 bases, and 11 bases lay outside the gene matches. The CDR3 loop is CASSQDPGQERAYGYTF. Written as DNA, the CDR3 is TGTGCCAGCAGCCAAGATCCTGGACAGGAGAGGGCCTATGGCTACACCTTC.

This sequence joins TRBV6-5 and TRBJ2-5; TRBD1 or TRBD2 may be the D gene (6 bases each). V dropped 7 bases and J dropped 7 bases, with 19 bases sitting between them. Germline CDR1 MNHEY, CDR2 SVGAGI. This CDR3 has 14 amino acids. The CDR3 sequence: CASTKGGGLATQYF. For the CDR3, the DNA is TGTGCCAGCACCAAAGGTGGGGGGCTGGCGACCCAGTACTTC.

V and J are TRBV19 and TRBJ2-7; either TRBD1 or TRBD2 may supply D (5 bases each). The CDR3 spans 13 residues. Germline-derived CDR1 and CDR2 are LNHDA and SQIVND (reference sequence). V was clipped by 5 bases and J by 3 bases, with 11 bases between them. The CDR3 sequence is CASSLGRRYEQYF. In DNA, the CDR3 is TGTGCCAGTAGTTTGGGACGGCGCTACGAGCAGTACTTC. The full variable domain, completed using reference TRBV19 and TRBJ2-7, is DGGITQSPKYLFRKEGQNVTLSCEQNLNHDAMYWYRQDPGQGLRLIYYSQIVNDFQKGDIAEGYSVSREKKESFPLTVTSAQKNPTAFYLCASSLGRRYEQYFGPGTRLTVT.

This clone has a single count. The chain has TRBV7-2 and TRBJ2-7; D remains ambiguous. The CDR3 runs to 12 residues. The germline V gene encodes CDR1 SGHTA and CDR2 FQGNSA. Trimming removed 1 base at V and 6 bases at J, with 7 bases between. CDR3 bases: TGTGCCAGCAGCTTAGACCGAAGCGAGCAGTACTTC. Protein product: CASSLDRSEQYF.

V and J are TRBV7-9 and TRBJ1-4; D is ambiguous. The CDR3 totals 15 residues. V was trimmed by 3 bases and J by 6 bases, leaving 14 bases between them. CDR1 and CDR2 (germline): SEHNR, FQNEAQ (reference sequence). The CDR3 reads CASSFEAGVYEKLFF. The CDR3 DNA follows: TGTGCCAGCAGCTTCGAGGCCGGGGTTTATGAAAAACTGTTTTTT.

The chain links TRBV12-5 to TRBJ1-1; 8 bases agree with TRBD1. Germline V lookup: CDR1 LGHNT, CDR2 FRNRAP. The V segment lost 7 bases and the J segment 5 bases; nucleotides outside the gene matches: 6. The CDR3 has 13 residues. DNA of the CDR3: TGTGCTAGTGCCCCAGGGGGCGGGACTGAAGCTTTCTTT. Translated: CASAPGGGTEAFF.

The V call is TRBV11-1, the J call TRBJ2-7; D not certain. Trimming pared 1 base from V and 2 bases from J, leaving 12 bases between. Germline V CDR1 and CDR2: SGHAT, FQDESV (reference sequence). The CDR3 spans 15 residues. In DNA, the CDR3 is TGTGCCAGCAGCTTAGGAGACATAGCAACCTACGAGCAGTACTTC. Residues: CASSLGDIATYEQYF.

The genes are TRBV9 and TRBJ1-2, with a possible D match to TRBD1 (5 bases). CDR1 and CDR2 (germline): SGDLS, YYNGEE. Trimming cost V 2 bases and J 3 bases, with 11 bases left between them. The CDR3 covers 14 residues. This CDR3 reads CASSVTGLYYGYTF. The CDR3, as DNA: TGTGCCAGCAGCGTTACGGGGCTCTACTATGGCTACACCTTC.

The chain joins TRBV10-3 to TRBJ2-7; tentative D call: TRBD2 (6 bases). The germline CDR1 and CDR2 sequences are ENHRY and SYGVKD. CDR3 length equals 13 residues. The ends were cut back, 9 bases at V and 2 bases at J, with 14 bases in the middle. This CDR3 is CAILSSDTYEQYF. CDR3 DNA sequence: TGTGCCATTCTCTCTAGCGACACCTACGAGCAGTACTTC.

The chain carries TRBV28 and TRBJ2-2, with TRBD2 matching 8 bases. The CDR3 length is 15 residues. Germline CDR1 MDHEN, CDR2 SYDVKM. V lost 2 bases, J lost 5 bases, and 4 bases stayed unmatched. The DNA of the CDR3 is TGTGCCAGCAGTTTAGCGGGAGGTCTAACCGGGGAGCTGTTTTTT. This sequence encodes CASSLAGGLTGELFF.

V gene TRBV3-1 (or the pseudogene TRBV3-2) combines with J gene TRBJ1-6, with D perhaps matching TRBD1 (5 bases). Trimming pared 2 bases from V and 5 bases from J, leaving 7 bases between. The CDR3 is made up of 14 amino acids. Germline assignment: CDR1 LGHDT and CDR2 YNNKEL (reference sequence). The CDR3 sequence is CASSQSRDNSPLHF. CDR3 in DNA: TGTGCCAGCAGCCAAAGCAGGGATAATTCACCCCTCCACTTT.

The chain links TRBV6-5 to TRBJ2-1; 10 nucleotides align to TRBD2. The ends lost 4 bases at V and 8 bases at J; junction bases unmatched: 8. The CDR3 extends over 15 amino acids. The germline gives CDR1 MNHEY, CDR2 SVGAGI. The CDR3 spells CASSFSSGSIYEQFF. CDR3 sequence (DNA): TGTGCCAGCAGTTTCTCTAGCGGGAGTATCTATGAGCAGTTCTTC.